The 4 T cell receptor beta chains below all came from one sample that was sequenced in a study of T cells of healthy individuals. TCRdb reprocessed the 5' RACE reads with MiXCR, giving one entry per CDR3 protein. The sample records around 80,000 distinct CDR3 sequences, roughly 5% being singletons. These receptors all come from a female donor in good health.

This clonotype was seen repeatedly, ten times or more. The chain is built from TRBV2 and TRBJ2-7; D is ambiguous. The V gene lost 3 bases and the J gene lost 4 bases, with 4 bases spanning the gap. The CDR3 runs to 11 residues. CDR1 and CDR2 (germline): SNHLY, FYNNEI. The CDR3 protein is CASSERYEQYF. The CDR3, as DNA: TGTGCCAGCAGTGAGAGGTACGAGCAGTACTTC.

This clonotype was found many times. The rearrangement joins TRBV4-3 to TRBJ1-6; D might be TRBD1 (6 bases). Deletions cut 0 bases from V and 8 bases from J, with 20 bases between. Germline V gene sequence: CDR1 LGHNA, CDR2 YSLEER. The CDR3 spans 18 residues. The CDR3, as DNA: TGCGCCAGCAGCCAAGATCTTTCGGTACAGGGAAGGCATTCACCCCTCCACTTT. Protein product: CASSQDLSVQGRHSPLHF.

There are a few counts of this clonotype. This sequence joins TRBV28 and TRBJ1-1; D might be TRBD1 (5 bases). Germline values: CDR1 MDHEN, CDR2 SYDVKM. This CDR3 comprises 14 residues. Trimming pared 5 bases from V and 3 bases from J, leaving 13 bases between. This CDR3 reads CASSPPTEHTEAFF. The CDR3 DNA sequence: TGTGCCAGCAGTCCGCCGACAGAGCACACTGAAGCTTTCTTT.

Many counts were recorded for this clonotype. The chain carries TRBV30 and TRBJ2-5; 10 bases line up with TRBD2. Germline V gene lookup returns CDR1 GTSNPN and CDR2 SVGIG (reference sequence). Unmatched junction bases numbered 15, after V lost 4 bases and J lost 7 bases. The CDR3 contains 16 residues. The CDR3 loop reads CAWTPSSASGSGTQYF. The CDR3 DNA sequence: TGTGCCTGGACCCCCTCGTCGGCTAGCGGGAGTGGGACCCAGTACTTC.